This T cell receptor beta chain was sequenced during a study of pediatric ulcerative colitis. Study background: Disease was pancolitis in several and left-sided in two, histology-confirmed. Study-level points and caveats: Ulcerative colitis patients shared more blood-rectal clones than controls. In rectum, acute severe colitis had expanded clones and less diversity.

This clone has more than one count but fewer than ten. Antigen unknown. TCRdb keeps only in-frame clones here, not all; method: immunoSEQ multiplex PCR. This sample has 35,000 to 45,000 clones, with roughly 70% found just once. Rectal tissue came from one to two pinch biopsies taken at colonoscopy. Before the diagnostic colonoscopy, ulcerative colitis patients were free of immunosuppressive medication. The sequencing sample was made of gut tissue. The sequence was obtained from a boy between 10 and 17 years old with severe ulcerative colitis.

As DNA, the CDR3 is TGTGCCAGTGGGGACAGCCACTCCTACGAGCAGTACTTC. Amino acid sequence: CASGDSHSYEQYF. The chain recombines TRBV19 with TRBJ2-7, with 7 bases fitting TRBD1. The CDR3 is 13 amino acids. Germline lookup yields CDR1 LNHDA and CDR2 SQIVND (reference sequence). With V trimmed by 8 bases and J by 0 bases, 4 bases remained unmatched.